Each of the 4 T cell receptor beta chains below was sequenced from the same sample in a study of cytomegalovirus exposure and HLA in healthy donors. The PCR had 60 Vbeta and 13 Jbeta primers. TCRdb's table, derived via immunoSEQ multiplex PCR, lists solely in-frame clones and lacks some. This table has fewer than 110,000 clones, around 74% appearing once. Source material: PBMCs. Receptors originate from a woman aged 40 to 50 in good health and CMV-seropositive.

V gene TRBV30 combines with J gene TRBJ2-5, with 7 bases that match TRBD1. Germline values: CDR1 GTSNPN, CDR2 SVGIG (reference sequence). The CDR3 runs to 13 residues. V lost 2 bases and J lost 4; bases outside the gene matches: 4. Here the CDR3 reads CAWSPRQGETQYF. The CDR3 DNA follows: TGTGCCTGGAGTCCTAGACAGGGAGAGACCCAGTACTTC.

The rearrangement joins TRBV2 to TRBJ1-4; no clear D gene. Germline CDR1 SNHLY, CDR2 FYNNEI. V lost 7 bases to trimming and J lost 1 base, with 13 bases between them. The CDR3 is made up of 15 amino acids. The CDR3 here is CASNREGGTNEKLFF. The CDR3 nucleotides read TGTGCCAGCAACCGAGAGGGAGGAACTAATGAAAAACTGTTTTTT.

This chain joins TRBV7-6 and TRBJ1-5; D possibly corresponds to TRBD1 (5 bases). This CDR3 is 17 amino acids long. The germline gives CDR1 SGHVS, CDR2 FNYEAQ. V was shortened by 1 base and J by 0 bases, with 13 bases between the two germline ends. The CDR3 coding sequence is TGTGCCAGCAGCTTAGGGTCAGGACATTATAGCAATCAGCCCCAGCATTTT. Protein: CASSLGSGHYSNQPQHF.

The CDR3 sequence: CASSELWDRSYGYTF. As DNA, the CDR3 is TGTGCCAGCAGTGAACTTTGGGACAGGTCGTATGGCTACACCTTC. V and J are TRBV6-1 and TRBJ1-2; 8 bases are a match to TRBD1. J gave up 5 bases and V 2 bases, and 7 bases lay outside the gene matches. The CDR3 totals 15 residues. From germline, CDR1 is MNHNS and CDR2 SASEGT.